This T cell receptor (beta chain) is drawn from a study of blood T cell repertoires in COVID-19. Looking at the study overall: From the United States, Italy and Spain came samples of acute and convalescent COVID-19. PBMCs, B-cell-depleted T cells, or T cells were the source of the cDNA or gDNA that made up the material.

Original processing notes: Reference gene primers were amplified, and this amplification served to estimate nucleated cell counts. This table comes from immunoSEQ multiplex PCR, and its TCRdb copy is limited to in-frame clones, with some not included. Clone size and the V and J calls come from that table; the DNA yielded D and trimming. Of about 80,000 clones in the sample, around 80% were seen once. The CDR3 consists of 14 residues. The V gene lost 4 bases and the J gene lost 7 bases, with 13 bases spanning the gap. Germline V lookup: CDR1 KGHSH, CDR2 LQKENI. The sample taken for sequencing was peripheral blood. V is TRBV18 and J is TRBJ2-2, with TRBD2 as a possible D gene (6 bases). The TCR comes from an elderly man with active or convalescent COVID-19. CDR3 coding DNA: TGTGCCAGCTCACGGACCGTCGGGGGCGGGGAGCTGTTTTTT. This encodes CASSRTVGGGELFF.